This is a list of T cell receptor beta chains from one sample in a study of TIL therapy for anti-PD-1-resistant metastatic lung cancer. The assay was immunoSEQ multiplex PCR, and TCRdb's table has in-frame clones only and misses some. The sample carries about 59,000 clones, roughly four fifths recorded once. The sample was blood, taken at baseline. The source is a person aged 25-80 years with non-small cell lung cancer. The CDR3 runs from the conserved cysteine through the conserved F or W. A D gene is named only where the DNA matches it firmly. Some rows mark clone size as missing; the rest say once, few, many or name a class of expanded clone.

v_gene	abundance	len	d_gene	j_gene	CDR3nt	CDR3aa
TRBV4-1	-	17	TRBD2	TRBJ2-2	TGCGCCAGCAGCCAGTCGACTAGCGGACTTAACACCGGGGAGCTGTTTTTT	CASSQSTSGLNTGELFF
TRBV4-1	-	17	-	TRBJ2-2	TGCGCCAGCAGCCAAGATGGCCTGAAGGGGTACACCGGGGAGCTGTTTTTT	CASSQDGLKGYTGELFF
TRBV28	-	17	TRBD2	TRBJ2-3	TGTCCTCGGCGACTAGCGGGAGAGGGGCTGGACACAGATACGCAGTATTTT	CPRRLAGEGLDTDTQYF
TRBV30	-	12	-	TRBJ1-4	TGTGCCGGCAGCAGACAGAATGAAAAACTGTTTTTT	CAGSRQNEKLFF
TRBV15	-	14	-	TRBJ1-1	TGTGCCACCAGCCCCCCACTAGGGAACACTGAAGCTTTCTTT	CATSPPLGNTEAFF
TRBV14	-	12	-	TRBJ2-3	TGTGCCAGCAGCCAAGATCCGGGTACGCAGTATTTT	CASSQDPGTQYF
TRBV7-8	-	14	-	TRBJ2-7	TGTGCCAGCAGTTATACTAGGGTTCTTTGCGAGCAGTACTTC	CASSYTRVLCEQYF
TRBV5-6	once	14	-	TRBJ2-2	TGTGCCAGCAGCCTGGGGGGGCCCACCGGGGAGCTGTTTTTT	CASSLGGPTGELFF
TRBV28	-	15	-	TRBJ1-3	TGTGCCAGCAGTTTACCCAGGGGCTATGGAAACACCATATATTTT	CASSLPRGYGNTIYF
TRBV19	-	15	TRBD2	TRBJ2-3	TGTGCCAGTAGTATTGAGCTAGCGGGAGTTTATACGCAGTATTTT	CASSIELAGVYTQYF
TRBV5-6	once	14	-	TRBJ2-3	TGTGCCAGCAGCTTAAGGACTGATTCGAATACGCAGTATTTT	CASSLRTDSNTQYF
TRBV3-1/TRBV3-2	once	19	TRBD1	TRBJ2-6	TGTGCCAGCAGCCTCTACGGGACAGTAATGGGGTCTGGGGCCAACGTCCTGACTTTC	CASSLYGTVMGSGANVLTF
TRBV4-1	once	14	-	TRBJ2-7	TGCGCCAGCAGCCAAGGTCTCGGAGCCTACGAGCAGTACTTC	CASSQGLGAYEQYF
TRBV10-3	-	11	-	TRBJ2-3	TGTGCCATGGGGCGCGCAGATACGCAGTATTTT	CAMGRADTQYF
TRBV20-1	once	11	-	TRBJ2-1	TGCAGTGTGAATAGAGCCCATGAGCAGTTCTTC	CSVNRAHEQFF
TRBV6-5	-	13	-	TRBJ1-2	TGTGCCACCGCAGACAGGCCCGACTATGGCTACACCTTC	CATADRPDYGYTF
TRBV19	-	14	-	TRBJ1-1	TGTGCCAGTAGGGGGGGAGGGGTACTTATTGAAGCTTTCTTT	CASRGGGVLIEAFF
TRBV7-9	-	16	-	TRBJ2-7	TGTGCCAGCAGCTTAGCTACCGGGGGACGCTCCTACGAGCAGTACTTC	CASSLATGGRSYEQYF
TRBV6-6	-	16	TRBD1	TRBJ1-3	TGTGCCAGCAGTTACGGGACAGGGGGCGCGGGAAACACCATATATTTT	CASSYGTGGAGNTIYF
TRBV11-2	-	20	-	TRBJ2-1	TGTGCCAGCAGCTTAGATGCAGGCTACGGGAACACGAGCTCCTACAATGAGCAGTTCTTC	CASSLDAGYGNTSSYNEQFF
TRBV5-1	-	16	-	TRBJ1-2	TGCGCCAGCAGCTTGGCCTCCGGGCCGCAGGCCTATGGCTACACCTTC	CASSLASGPQAYGYTF
TRBV11-2	once	17	TRBD1	TRBJ2-7	TGTGCCAGCAGCTTAGATCGCCCTGGGACAGGGGATTCCGAGCAGTACTTC	CASSLDRPGTGDSEQYF
TRBV27	-	13	-	TRBJ2-7	TGTGCCAGCAGTTCAAGGGTGGGCTACGAGCAGTACTTC	CASSSRVGYEQYF
TRBV30	-	12	TRBD2	TRBJ2-7	TGTGCCTGGAGTCAGACTAGCGGCGGAAAGTACTTC	CAWSQTSGGKYF
TRBV28	-	15	-	TRBJ1-1	TGTGCCAGCAGACTGGACCGTGCATCCAACACTGAAGCTTTCTTT	CASRLDRASNTEAFF
TRBV11-3	-	17	TRBD2	TRBJ2-2	TGTGCCAGCAGCTTAGGCGTCGGCGGGGGAGACACCGGGGAGCTGTTTTTT	CASSLGVGGGDTGELFF
TRBV28	-	12	-	TRBJ1-1	TGTGCCAGCTCGTACCGGGCGACTGAAGCTTTCTTT	CASSYRATEAFF
TRBV2	-	15	TRBD1	TRBJ2-3	TGTGCCAGCGGGACAGGGAGGGATAGCACAGATACGCAGTATTTT	CASGTGRDSTDTQYF
TRBV25-1	-	11	-	TRBJ2-1	TGTGCCAGCAGCCTTGGTCCGGAGTCGTTCTTC	CASSLGPESFF